This is a list of T cell receptor beta chains from one sample in a study of cytomegalovirus exposure and HLA in healthy donors. Only in-frame clones appear in the TCRdb table, and some are missing; sequencing was by immunoSEQ multiplex PCR. The sample contains about 120,000 clones, 60% to 85% of which appear only once. Source material: PBMCs. The source is a woman younger than 45 in good health and CMV-seropositive. Both conserved end residues are part of each CDR3. The D gene is left open where the match is weak. Size is omitted from some rows. Given values are once, few, many or a class for expanded clones.

v_call,j_call,clone_size,d_call,cdr3_nt,cdr3_aa
TRBV9,TRBJ2-2,-,TRBD2,TGTGCCAGCAGCGTCGGAGGGGCGGGGGCCGGGGAGCTGTTTTTT,CASSVGGAGAGELFF
TRBV5-6,TRBJ2-3,-,TRBD2,TGTGCCAGCAGCTTGGCCGGCGGGGGGGCCTTTTCAGATACGCAGTATTTT,CASSLAGGGAFSDTQYF
TRBV6-1,TRBJ2-6,-,-,TGTGCCAGCAGTGATCTGGTGAGCTCTGGGGCCAACGTCCTGACTTTC,CASSDLVSSGANVLTF
TRBV6-5,TRBJ2-3,-,TRBD1,TGTGCCAGCAGCCGACAGGGGGGTGGGAGATATACGCAGTATTTT,CASSRQGGGRYTQYF
TRBV5-6,TRBJ2-7,once,TRBD1,TGTGCCAGCAGCCCGGGGCTCGGACAGGCCTACGAGCAGTACTTC,CASSPGLGQAYEQYF
TRBV2,TRBJ2-7,-,-,TGTGCCAGCAGTCCCCTTGAGGATTACGAGCAGTACTTC,CASSPLEDYEQYF
TRBV5-4,TRBJ1-4,once,-,TGTGCCAGCAGCTTGAGGGGGGGGAATGAAAAACTGTTTTTT,CASSLRGGNEKLFF
TRBV15,TRBJ1-2,-,-,TGTGCCACCAGCAGAGATGCCCCACCCGGGACACTGGGTGGCTACACCTTC,CATSRDAPPGTLGGYTF
TRBV6-5,TRBJ1-4,-,-,TGTGCCAGCAGTTACTCGAGGAATGAAAAACTGTTTTTT,CASSYSRNEKLFF
TRBV5-4,TRBJ1-2,-,TRBD1,TGTGCCAGCAGCTCGGGACAGGATCTCTATGGCTACACCTTC,CASSSGQDLYGYTF